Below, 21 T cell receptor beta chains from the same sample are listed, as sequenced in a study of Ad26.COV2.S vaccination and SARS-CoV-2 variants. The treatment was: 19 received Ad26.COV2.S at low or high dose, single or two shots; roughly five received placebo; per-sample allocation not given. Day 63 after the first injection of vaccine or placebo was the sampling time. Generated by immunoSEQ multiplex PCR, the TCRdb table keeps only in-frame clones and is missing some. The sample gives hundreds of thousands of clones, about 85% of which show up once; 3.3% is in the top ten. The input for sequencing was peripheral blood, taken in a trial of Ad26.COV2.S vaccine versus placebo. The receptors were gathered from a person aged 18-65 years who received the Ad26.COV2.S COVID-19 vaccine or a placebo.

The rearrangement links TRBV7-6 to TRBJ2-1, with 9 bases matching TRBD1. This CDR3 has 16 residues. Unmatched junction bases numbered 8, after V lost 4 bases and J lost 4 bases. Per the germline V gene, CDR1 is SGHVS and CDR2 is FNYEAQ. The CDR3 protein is CASSSATGGGYNEQFF. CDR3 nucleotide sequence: TGTGCCAGCAGCTCCGCCACAGGGGGCGGATACAATGAGCAGTTCTTC. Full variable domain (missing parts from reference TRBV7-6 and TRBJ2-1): GAGVSQSPRYKVTKRGQDVALRCDPISGHVSLYWYRQALGQGPEFLTYFNYEAQQDKSGLPNDRFSAERPEGSISTLTIQRTEQRDSAMYRCASSSATGGGYNEQFFGPGTRLTVL.

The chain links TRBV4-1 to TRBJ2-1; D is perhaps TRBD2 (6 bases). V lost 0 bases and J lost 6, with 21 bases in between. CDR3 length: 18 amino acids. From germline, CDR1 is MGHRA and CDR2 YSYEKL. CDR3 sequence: CASSQEPGWDGRINEQFF. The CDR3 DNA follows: TGCGCCAGCAGCCAAGAACCGGGGTGGGACGGGAGAATCAATGAGCAGTTCTTC.

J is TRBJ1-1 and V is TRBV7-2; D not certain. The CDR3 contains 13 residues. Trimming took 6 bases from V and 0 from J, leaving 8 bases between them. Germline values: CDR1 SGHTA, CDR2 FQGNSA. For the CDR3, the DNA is TGTGCCAGCAGGCAGGAGATGAACACTGAAGCTTTCTTT. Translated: CASRQEMNTEAFF.

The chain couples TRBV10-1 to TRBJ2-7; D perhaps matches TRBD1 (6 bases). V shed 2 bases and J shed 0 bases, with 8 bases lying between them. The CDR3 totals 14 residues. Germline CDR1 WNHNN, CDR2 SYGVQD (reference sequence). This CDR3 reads CASSETGRSYEQYF. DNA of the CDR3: TGCGCCAGCAGTGAGACAGGGCGCTCCTACGAGCAGTACTTC.

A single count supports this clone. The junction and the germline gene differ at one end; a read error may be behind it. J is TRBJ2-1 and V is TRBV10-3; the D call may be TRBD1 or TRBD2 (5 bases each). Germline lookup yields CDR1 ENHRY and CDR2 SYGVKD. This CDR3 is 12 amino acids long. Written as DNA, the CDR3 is TGTGCGATCAGGGAGTTTGAAAATGAGCAGTTCTTC. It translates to CAIREFENEQFF.

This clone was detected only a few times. The CDR3 reads CASSEGTDNQPQHF. Here the CDR3 DNA reads TGTGCCAGCAGTGAGGGTACAGACAATCAGCCCCAGCATTTT. The genes are TRBV6-1 and TRBJ1-5; D remains ambiguous. Trimming left V 3 bases short and J 3 bases short, with 9 bases between. The germline CDR1 and CDR2 sequences are MNHNS and SASEGT. CDR3 length equals 14 residues.

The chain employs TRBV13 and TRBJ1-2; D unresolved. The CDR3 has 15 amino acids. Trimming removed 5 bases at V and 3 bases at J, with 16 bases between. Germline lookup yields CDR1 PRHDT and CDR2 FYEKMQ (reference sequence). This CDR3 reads CASSPRGVLDYGYTF. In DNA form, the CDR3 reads TGTGCCAGCAGCCCACGTGGGGTTTTGGACTATGGCTACACCTTC.

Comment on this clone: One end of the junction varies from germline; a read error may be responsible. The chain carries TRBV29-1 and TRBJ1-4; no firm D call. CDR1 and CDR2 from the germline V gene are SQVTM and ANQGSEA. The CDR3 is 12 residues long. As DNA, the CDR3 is TGCAGCGTTGAAGATCTAAGGGCCGATCAACAGTTT. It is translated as CSVEDLRADQQF.

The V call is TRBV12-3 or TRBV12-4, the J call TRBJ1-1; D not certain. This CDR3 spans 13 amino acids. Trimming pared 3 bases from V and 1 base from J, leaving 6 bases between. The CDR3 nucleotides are TGTGCCAGCAGTTTCTCAGCGAACACTGAAGCTTTCTTT. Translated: CASSFSANTEAFF.

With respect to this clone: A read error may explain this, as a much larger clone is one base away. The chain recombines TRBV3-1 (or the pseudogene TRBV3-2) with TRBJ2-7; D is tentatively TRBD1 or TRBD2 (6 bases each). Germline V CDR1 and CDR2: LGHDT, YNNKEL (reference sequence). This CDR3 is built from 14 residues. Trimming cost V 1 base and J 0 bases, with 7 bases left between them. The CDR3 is CASSQAGASYEQYF. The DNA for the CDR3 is TGTGCCAGCAGCCAAGCGGGGGCCTCCTACGAGCAGTACTTC.

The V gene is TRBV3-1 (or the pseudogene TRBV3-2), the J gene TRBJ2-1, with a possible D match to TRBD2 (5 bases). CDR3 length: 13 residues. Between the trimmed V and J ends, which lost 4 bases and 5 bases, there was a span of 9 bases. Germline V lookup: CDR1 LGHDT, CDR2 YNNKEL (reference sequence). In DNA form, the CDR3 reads TGTGCCAGCAGCCCCAAGCGGCACAATGAGCAGTTCTTC. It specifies CASSPKRHNEQFF.

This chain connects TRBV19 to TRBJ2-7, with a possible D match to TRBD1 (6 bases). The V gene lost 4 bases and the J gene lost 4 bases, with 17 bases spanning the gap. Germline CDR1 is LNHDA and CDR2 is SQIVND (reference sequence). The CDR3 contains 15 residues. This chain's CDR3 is CASSKSTGKAYEQYF. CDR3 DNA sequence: TGTGCCAGTAGTAAGTCCACAGGGAAAGCATACGAGCAGTACTTC.

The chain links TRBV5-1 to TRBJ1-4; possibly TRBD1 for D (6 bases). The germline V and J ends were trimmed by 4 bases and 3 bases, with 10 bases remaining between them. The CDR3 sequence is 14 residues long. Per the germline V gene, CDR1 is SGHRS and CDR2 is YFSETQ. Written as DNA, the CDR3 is TGCGCCAGCAGCGATTCAGGGGCTAATGAAAAACTGTTTTTT. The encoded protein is CASSDSGANEKLFF.

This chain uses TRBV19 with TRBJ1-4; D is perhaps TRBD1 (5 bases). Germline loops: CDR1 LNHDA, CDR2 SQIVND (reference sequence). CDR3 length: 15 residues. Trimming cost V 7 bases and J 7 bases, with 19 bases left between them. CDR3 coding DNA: TGTGCCAGTACCATCGGAGGGGCTGGGGGTGAAAAACTGTTTTTT. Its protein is CASTIGGAGGEKLFF.

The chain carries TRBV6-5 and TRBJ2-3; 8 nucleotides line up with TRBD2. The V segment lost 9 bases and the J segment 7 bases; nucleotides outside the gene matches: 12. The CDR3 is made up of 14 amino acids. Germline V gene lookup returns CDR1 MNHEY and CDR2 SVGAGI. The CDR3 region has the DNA TGTGCCAGTTCCCTCGGACTAGCAGCGAATACGCAGTATTTT. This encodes CASSLGLAANTQYF.

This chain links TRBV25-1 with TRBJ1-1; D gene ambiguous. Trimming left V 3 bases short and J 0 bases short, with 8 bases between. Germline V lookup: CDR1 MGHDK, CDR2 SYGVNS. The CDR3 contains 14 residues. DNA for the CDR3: TGTGCCAGCAGTGACAGTCAGGTGAACACTGAAGCTTTCTTT. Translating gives CASSDSQVNTEAFF.

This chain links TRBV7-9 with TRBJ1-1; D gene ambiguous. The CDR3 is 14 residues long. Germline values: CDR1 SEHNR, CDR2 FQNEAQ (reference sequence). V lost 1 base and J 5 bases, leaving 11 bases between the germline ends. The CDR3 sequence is CASSLGEGWTEAFF. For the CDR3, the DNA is TGTGCCAGCAGCTTAGGCGAGGGATGGACTGAAGCTTTCTTT.

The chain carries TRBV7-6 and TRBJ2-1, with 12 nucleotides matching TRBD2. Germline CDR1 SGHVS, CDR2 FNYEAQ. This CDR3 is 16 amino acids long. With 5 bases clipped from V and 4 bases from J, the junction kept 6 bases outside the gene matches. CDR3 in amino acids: CASSPRLAGAYNEQFF. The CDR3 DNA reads TGTGCCAGCAGCCCCCGACTAGCGGGGGCTTACAATGAGCAGTTCTTC.

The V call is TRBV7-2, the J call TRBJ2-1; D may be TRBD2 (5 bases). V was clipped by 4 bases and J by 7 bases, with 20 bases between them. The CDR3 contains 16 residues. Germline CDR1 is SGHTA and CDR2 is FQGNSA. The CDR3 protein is CASSSHVSGFGNEQFF. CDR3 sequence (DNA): TGTGCCAGCAGCTCACACGTGTCGGGATTTGGGAATGAGCAGTTCTTC.

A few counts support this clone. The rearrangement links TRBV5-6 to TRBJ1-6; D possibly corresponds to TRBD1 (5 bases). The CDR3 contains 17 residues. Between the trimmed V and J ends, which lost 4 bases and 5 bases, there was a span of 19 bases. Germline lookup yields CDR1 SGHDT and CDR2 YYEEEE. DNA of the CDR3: TGTGCCAGCAGCCCGATACCGGGGCAGGAGAATAATTCACCCCTCCACTTT. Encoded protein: CASSPIPGQENNSPLHF. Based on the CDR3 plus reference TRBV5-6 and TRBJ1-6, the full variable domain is DAGVTQSPTHLIKTRGQQVTLRCSPKSGHDTVSWYQQALGQGPQFIFQYYEEEERQRGNFPDRFSGHQFPNYSSELNVNALLLGDSALYLCASSPIPGQENNSPLHFGNGTRLTVT.

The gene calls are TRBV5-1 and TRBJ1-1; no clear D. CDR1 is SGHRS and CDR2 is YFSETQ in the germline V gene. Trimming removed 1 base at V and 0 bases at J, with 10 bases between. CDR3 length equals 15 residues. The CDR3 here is CASSLSPNMNTEAFF. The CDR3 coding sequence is TGCGCCAGCAGCTTGTCCCCGAATATGAACACTGAAGCTTTCTTT. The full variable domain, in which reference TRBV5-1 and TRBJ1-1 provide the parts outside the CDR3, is KAGVTQTPRYLIKTRGQQVTLSCSPISGHRSVSWYQQTPGQGLQFLFEYFSETQRNKGNFPGRFSGRQFSNSRSEMNVSTLELGDSALYLCASSLSPNMNTEAFFGQGTRLTVV.